The present entry profiles one TCR beta chain with its context. This sample stems from a study of blood T cell repertoires in COVID-19. Study background: The United States, Italy and Spain supplied acute and convalescent COVID-19 samples. Nucleic acid was either cDNA or gDNA, and it came from T cells, B-cell-depleted T cells, or PBMCs.

In the authors' methods: Nucleated cell counts were estimated from reference gene primer amplification. Libraries were prepared by immunoSEQ multiplex PCR; TCRdb keeps only in-frame clonotypes and omits some of them. V and J calls and clone size are those listed in that table; D and trimming were worked out from the DNA. The data hold 160,000 or so clones, with 70% to 90% observed a single time. Trimming shortened V by 8 bases and J by 4 bases, and 16 bases separated the two germline ends. CDR1 is LNHDA, CDR2 SQIVND, per germline (reference sequence). The CDR3 consists of 14 residues. The sequenced sample consisted of peripheral blood. V and J are TRBV19 and TRBJ2-3; D is possibly TRBD1 (6 bases). This receptor was taken from a woman aged 70-85 years with acute or convalescent COVID-19. The chain's CDR3 is CASRTVHNSDTQYF. The CDR3 region has the DNA TGTGCCAGTCGGACAGTACACAATTCAGATACGCAGTATTTT.